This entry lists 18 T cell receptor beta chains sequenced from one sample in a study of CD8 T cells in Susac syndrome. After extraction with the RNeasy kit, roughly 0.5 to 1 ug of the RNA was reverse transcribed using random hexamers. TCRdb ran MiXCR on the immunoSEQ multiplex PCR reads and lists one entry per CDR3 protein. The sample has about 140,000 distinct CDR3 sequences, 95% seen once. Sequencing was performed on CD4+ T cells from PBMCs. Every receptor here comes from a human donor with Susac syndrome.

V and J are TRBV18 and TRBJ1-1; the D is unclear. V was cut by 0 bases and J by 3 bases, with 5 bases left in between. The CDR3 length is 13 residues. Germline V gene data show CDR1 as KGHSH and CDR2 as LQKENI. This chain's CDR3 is CASSPPRDTEAFF. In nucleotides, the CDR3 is TGTGCCAGCTCACCACCTCGGGACACTGAAGCTTTCTTT.

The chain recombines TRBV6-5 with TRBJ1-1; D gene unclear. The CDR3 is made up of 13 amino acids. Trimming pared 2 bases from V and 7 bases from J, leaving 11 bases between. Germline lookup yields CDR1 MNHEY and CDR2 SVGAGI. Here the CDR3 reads CASSYEAQLEAFF. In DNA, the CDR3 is TGTGCCAGCAGTTACGAGGCCCAGCTTGAAGCTTTCTTT.

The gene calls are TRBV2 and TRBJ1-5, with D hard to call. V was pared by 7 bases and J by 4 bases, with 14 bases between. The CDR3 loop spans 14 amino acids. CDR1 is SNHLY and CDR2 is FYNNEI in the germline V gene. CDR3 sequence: CASKEFGGNQPQHF. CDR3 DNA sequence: TGTGCCAGCAAAGAATTTGGAGGAAATCAGCCCCAGCATTTT. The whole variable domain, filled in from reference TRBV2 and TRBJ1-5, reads EPEVTQTPSHQVTQMGQEVILRCVPISNHLYFYWYRQILGQKVEFLVSFYNNEISEKSEIFDDQFSVERPDGSNFTLKIRSTKLEDSAMYFCASKEFGGNQPQHFGDGTRLSIL.

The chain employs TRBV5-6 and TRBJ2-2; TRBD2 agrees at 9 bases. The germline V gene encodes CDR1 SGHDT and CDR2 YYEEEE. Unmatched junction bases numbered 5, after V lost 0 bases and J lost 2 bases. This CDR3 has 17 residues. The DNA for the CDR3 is TGTGCCAGCAGCTTGGTTCTAGCGGGGCCAAACACCGGGGAGCTGTTTTTT. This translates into CASSLVLAGPNTGELFF.

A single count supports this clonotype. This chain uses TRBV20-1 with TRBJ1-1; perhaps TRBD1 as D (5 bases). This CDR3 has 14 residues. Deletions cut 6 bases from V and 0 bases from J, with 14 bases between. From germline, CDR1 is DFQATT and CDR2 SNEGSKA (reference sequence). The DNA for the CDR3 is TGCAGTGCCAGAAGACAGAGCCTGAACACTGAAGCTTTCTTT. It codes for CSARRQSLNTEAFF.

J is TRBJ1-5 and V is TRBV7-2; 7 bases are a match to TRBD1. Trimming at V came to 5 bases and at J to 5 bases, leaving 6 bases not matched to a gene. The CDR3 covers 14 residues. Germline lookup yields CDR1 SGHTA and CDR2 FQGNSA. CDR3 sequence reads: CASSRQGTYQPQHF. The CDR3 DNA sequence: TGTGCCAGCAGCCGACAGGGTACCTATCAGCCCCAGCATTTT.

Here the CDR3 DNA reads TGTGCCTGGAGTAGTGAAGAACTCTCTGGAAACACCATATATTTT. It yields the protein CAWSSEELSGNTIYF. The V gene is TRBV30, the J gene TRBJ1-3; no definite D call. Deletions cut 2 bases from V and 0 bases from J, with 11 bases between. This CDR3 contains 15 residues. Germline assignment: CDR1 GTSNPN and CDR2 SVGIG (reference sequence). The full variable domain, rest sourced from reference TRBV30 and TRBJ1-3, is SQTIHQWPATLVQPVGSPLSLECTVEGTSNPNLYWYRQAAGRGLQLLFYSVGIGQISSEVPQNLSASRPQDRQFILSSKKLLLSDSGFYLCAWSSEELSGNTIYFGEGSWLTVV.

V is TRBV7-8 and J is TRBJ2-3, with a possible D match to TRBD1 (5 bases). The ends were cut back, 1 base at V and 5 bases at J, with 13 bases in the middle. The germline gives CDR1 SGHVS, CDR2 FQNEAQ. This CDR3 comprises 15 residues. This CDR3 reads CASSLDGRAGDTQYF. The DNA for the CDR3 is TGTGCCAGCAGCTTAGATGGCAGGGCAGGAGATACGCAGTATTTT.

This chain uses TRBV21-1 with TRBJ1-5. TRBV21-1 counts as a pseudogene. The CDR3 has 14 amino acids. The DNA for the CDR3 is TGTGCCAGCAGCTTCGGGACTTCCAATCAGCCCCAGCATTTT. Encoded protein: CASSFGTSNQPQHF.

As DNA, the CDR3 is TGCGCCAGCAGCTTCGGACCTCCCACAGATACGCAGTATTTT. Protein: CASSFGPPTDTQYF. The gene calls are TRBV5-1 and TRBJ2-3; D remains ambiguous. V dropped 2 bases and J dropped 2 bases, with 9 bases sitting between them. Germline V lookup: CDR1 SGHRS, CDR2 YFSETQ. The CDR3 is 14 amino acids.

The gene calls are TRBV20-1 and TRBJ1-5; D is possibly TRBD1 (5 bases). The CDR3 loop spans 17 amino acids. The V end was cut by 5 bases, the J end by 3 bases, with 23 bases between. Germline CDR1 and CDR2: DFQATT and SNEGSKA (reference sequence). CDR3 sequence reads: CSAPQVSSGVSNQPQHF. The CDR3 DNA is TGCAGTGCTCCACAGGTCTCGTCAGGAGTCTCCAATCAGCCCCAGCATTTT.

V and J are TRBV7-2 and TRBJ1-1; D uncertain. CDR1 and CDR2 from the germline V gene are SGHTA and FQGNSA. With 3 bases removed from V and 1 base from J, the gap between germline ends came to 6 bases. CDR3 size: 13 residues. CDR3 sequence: CASSFFGNTEAFF. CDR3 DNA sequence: TGTGCCAGCAGCTTCTTTGGGAACACTGAAGCTTTCTTT.

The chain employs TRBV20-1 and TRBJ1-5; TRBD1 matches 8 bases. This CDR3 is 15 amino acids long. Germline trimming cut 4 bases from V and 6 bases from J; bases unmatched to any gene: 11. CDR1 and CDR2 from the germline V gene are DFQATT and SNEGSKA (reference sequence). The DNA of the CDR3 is TGCAGTGCTAACCCGGACAGGGCTACCAGTCAGCCCCAGCATTTT. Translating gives CSANPDRATSQPQHF.

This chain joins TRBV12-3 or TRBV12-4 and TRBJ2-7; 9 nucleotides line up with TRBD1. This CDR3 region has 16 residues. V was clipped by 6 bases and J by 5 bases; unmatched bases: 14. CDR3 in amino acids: CASRLNPGTGSNEQYF. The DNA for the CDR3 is TGTGCCAGCAGGCTAAATCCCGGGACAGGGAGTAACGAGCAGTACTTC.

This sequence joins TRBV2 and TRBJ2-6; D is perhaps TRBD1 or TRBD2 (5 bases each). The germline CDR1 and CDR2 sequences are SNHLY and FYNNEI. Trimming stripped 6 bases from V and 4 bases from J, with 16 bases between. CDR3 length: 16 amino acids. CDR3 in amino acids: CASRGTSGPGANVLTF. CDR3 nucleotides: TGTGCCAGCAGAGGAACGTCGGGACCAGGGGCCAACGTCCTGACTTTC. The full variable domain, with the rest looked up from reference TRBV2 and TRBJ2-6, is EPEVTQTPSHQVTQMGQEVILRCVPISNHLYFYWYRQILGQKVEFLVSFYNNEISEKSEIFDDQFSVERPDGSNFTLKIRSTKLEDSAMYFCASRGTSGPGANVLTFGAGSRLTVL.

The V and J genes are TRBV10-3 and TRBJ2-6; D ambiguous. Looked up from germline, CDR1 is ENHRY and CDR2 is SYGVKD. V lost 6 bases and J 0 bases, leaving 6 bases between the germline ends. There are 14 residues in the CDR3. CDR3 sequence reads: CAIRPISGANVLTF. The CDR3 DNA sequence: TGTGCCATCAGGCCCATCTCTGGGGCCAACGTCCTGACTTTC.

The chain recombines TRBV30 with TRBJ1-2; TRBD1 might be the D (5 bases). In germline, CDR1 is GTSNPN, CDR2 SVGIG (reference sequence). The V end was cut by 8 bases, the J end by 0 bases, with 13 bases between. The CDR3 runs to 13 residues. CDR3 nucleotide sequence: TGTGCCACCGGGACCGAAGCTAACTATGGCTACACCTTC. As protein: CATGTEANYGYTF.

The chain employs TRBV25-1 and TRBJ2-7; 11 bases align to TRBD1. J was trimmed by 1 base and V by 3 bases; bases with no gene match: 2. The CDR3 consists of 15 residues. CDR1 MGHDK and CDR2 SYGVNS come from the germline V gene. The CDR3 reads CASSDGTGGSYEQYF. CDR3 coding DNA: TGTGCCAGCAGTGACGGGACAGGGGGTTCCTACGAGCAGTACTTC.